This T cell receptor (beta chain) was found in a study of neurological immune-mediated disorders (dated by TCRdb to the late 2010s). With regard to the full study: Among the 34 multiple sclerosis patients, relapsing-remitting MS accounted for around 30 and secondary progressive MS accounted for 3. Peripheral blood TCR-beta repertoires from HTLV-I-associated myelopathy (HAM/TSP) patients, multiple sclerosis patients and healthy controls were compared by UMI-based sequencing. The 95 to 110 TCR-beta libraries covered PBMC samples along with longitudinal samples, technical triplicates, and paired sorted CD4+ and CD8+ T-cell subsets. Of the approximately 70 subjects in the cohort, around 14 were HAM/TSP patients, 34 were multiple sclerosis patients, and about 20 were healthy controls. Overall study outcomes, separate from this receptor: In phylogenetic analysis, the repertoires of 18 of 34 MS patients grouped into a cluster of related CDR3 sequences, which suggests a possible signature at the repertoire level. TCR clonal expansion was greatest in HAM/TSP patients and smallest in MS patients, who ranked below even healthy controls. No identical CDR3 amino acid sequences were found to be shared among expanded clones across subjects, suggesting that TCR-beta repertoires were private in all groups. No clinical or MRI features were associated with the MS cluster, and the authors said that larger cohorts are needed.

At the junction V is shortened by 5 bases and J by 10 bases; bases outside the gene matches: 8. CDR1 LGHDT and CDR2 YNNKEL were looked up in the germline V gene (reference sequence). CDR3 length: 14 amino acids, cysteine to phenylalanine. The sequence is cut down to CDR3 DNA, 42 bases in frame from base 1. For unsorted PBMC libraries, 2 million PBMCs were used after storage in RNAlater at -80 degrees C until RNA extraction. The multiple sclerosis patients were enrolled in a US clinical protocol that evaluated disease progression with magnetic resonance imaging. Peripheral blood was subjected to Ficoll-Hypaque density gradient centrifugation to isolate PBMCs, which were then cryopreserved in liquid nitrogen. cDNA synthesis used template-switch 5'RACE with a primer carrying a 10-nucleotide random unique molecular identifier tagging each TCR transcript. Every sequencing run yielded over 180 million TCR-beta sequences covering 15-18 subjects. The RNeasy kit was used to extract total RNA. Using the KAPA Real-time Library Amplification kit, TCR-beta VDJ regions were amplified with primers for the TCR constant region and the 5'RACE anchor. Sample indexes and Illumina adaptors were added in a first PCR, and a second PCR then increased library yield. After Ampure bead purification, the TCR product of roughly 650 bp was size-selected on a 2% E-gel SizeSelection system. Before pooling, library quality was assessed on a Bioanalyzer, concentration was determined with Qubit, and library quantification was performed with the Kapa Library Quantification kit. An Illumina HiSeq 2500 sequenced the libraries paired-end 2 x 150 bp. To increase sequence diversity, roughly 25-31% phiX was spiked into each library pool. As for how the authors treated the data: The quality-filtered reads were processed with the UMI-based MiGEC pipeline, whose error correction step removed more than 85% of the raw TCR sequences. VDJ genes were aligned to IMGT germline references, and clonotypes were defined by unique CDR3 amino acid sequence plus V-J genes. VDJtools evaluated clonal expansion, Shannon diversity and CDR3 relatedness (CalcPairwiseDistances, ClusterSamples); CLCbio workbench built phylogenetic trees. Using coefficient-of-variation modelling across technical triplicates, the study counted a clone as expanded if it had at least 8 unique UMIs. TCRdb reprocessed the public reads (quality trimming at Q25 with fastp, clone calling with MiXCR) and kept in-frame beta chains. Identical CDR3 proteins give one entry, which carries the most common genes and DNA. TCRdb, not the authors, supplied the V and J calls. Recorded for this sample are tens of thousands of distinct CDR3 sequences; approximately 3% of them occurred a single time. Clones ranked in the top ten supply approximately 16% of the sample.

This clonotype was observed many times. Its antigen remains undetermined. Within one base of it there is no much larger clone, and no base qualities were kept. In this chain, TRBV3-1 is recombined with TRBJ2-1, and 10 bases in between align with TRBD2. Sequencing used PBMCs. The TCR originated in a woman between 50 and 59 years old with multiple sclerosis. The CDR3 here reads CASSSSGGAREQFF. The DNA sequence is as follows: TGTGCCAGCAGCTCCAGCGGGGGGGCGCGGGAGCAGTTCTTC.